Here is one T cell receptor (beta chain) with its context. Its antigen remains unknown. The PCR used 60 Vbeta and 13 Jbeta primers. Data came from immunoSEQ multiplex PCR; TCRdb stores just in-frame clones and leaves some out. The sample lists a few hundred thousand clones, more than 60% occurring once. These data originate in a study of cytomegalovirus exposure and HLA in healthy donors. Findings and caveats of the study: Other equally common chains were less clonally expanded than HLA-associated TCR beta chains, a later analysis showed.

Germline trimming cut 0 bases from V and 2 bases from J; bases unmatched to any gene: 9. CDR1 is SGHVS and CDR2 is FQNEAQ in the germline V gene. The CDR3 is made up of 17 amino acids. The sample was PBMCs. This TCR was recovered from a woman aged 25-40 years in good health and CMV-seronegative. The chain uses TRBV7-8 and TRBJ2-7; 8 bases line up with TRBD2. In DNA, the CDR3 is TGTGCCAGCAGCTTAGCGGGCGGACTAGCTGACGCCTACGAGCAGTACTTC. Translated: CASSLAGGLADAYEQYF.